This passage covers 16 T cell receptor beta chains from one sample sequenced in a study of shared clonotypes between healthy human individuals. TCRdb's table, derived via immunoSEQ multiplex PCR, lists solely in-frame clones and lacks some. This sample has 2 million to 3 million clones, with around 90% found just once. The sequencing input was naive CD4+ T cells sorted from blood. Subset described: CD45RA+ positively selected. Receptor source: a man younger than 30 in good health.

The chain employs TRBV5-8 and TRBJ2-3, with D maybe TRBD1 (6 bases). This CDR3 is built from 15 residues. Germline CDR1 is SGHTS and CDR2 is YDEGEE. V gave up 2 bases and J gave up 3 bases, with 13 bases separating them. DNA for the CDR3: TGTGCCAGCAGCTTAAGGGGGATTGGGACAGATACGCAGTATTTT. It is translated as CASSLRGIGTDTQYF. Using reference TRBV5-8 and TRBJ2-3 for the parts outside the CDR3, the full variable domain is EAGVTQSPTHLIKTRGQQATLRCSPISGHTSVYWYQQALGLGLQFLLWYDEGEERNRGNFPPRFSGRQFPNYSSELNVNALELEDSALYLCASSLRGIGTDTQYFGPGTRLTVL.

Concerning this clone itself: The sample holds other DNA sequences that translate to the same CDR3. The CDR3, as DNA: TGTGCCAGCAGGAATAGTGGGGCCAACGTCCTGACTTTC. Amino acid sequence: CASRNSGANVLTF. The chain carries TRBV6-1 and TRBJ2-6; D gene uncertain. CDR1 and CDR2 from the germline V gene are MNHNS and SASEGT. The CDR3 sequence is 13 residues long. V lost 6 bases, J lost 3 bases, and 6 bases lay in between.

The table lists this clone with a few counts. V is TRBV25-1 and J is TRBJ1-6; D is ambiguous. Looked up from germline, CDR1 is MGHDK and CDR2 is SYGVNS. CDR3 length equals 13 residues. V was trimmed by 3 bases and J by 7 bases, leaving 7 bases between them. CDR3 in DNA: TGTGCCAGCAGTGACCTGACAAATTCACCCCTCCACTTT. Translated, it gives CASSDLTNSPLHF.

CDR3 bases: TGTGCCAGCAGCTTCGGGACCGCGCGGGAGCAGTACTTC. This codes for CASSFGTAREQYF. V usage is TRBV7-8 and J usage is TRBJ2-7; D is possibly TRBD1 or TRBD2 (5 bases each). With 3 bases removed from V and 7 bases from J, the gap between germline ends came to 13 bases. The CDR3 has 13 amino acids. Looked up from germline, CDR1 is SGHVS and CDR2 is FQNEAQ.

Comment on this clone: One junction end disagrees with the germline gene, perhaps due to a read error. This same CDR3 is encoded by further DNA sequences in the sample. This chain uses TRBV2 with TRBJ1-2; no clear D gene. CDR1 and CDR2 from the germline V gene are SNHLY and FYNNEI. This CDR3 spans 13 amino acids. The CDR3 DNA sequence: TGTGCCAGCAGCGAAGGACCTAACTATGGCTACACCTTC. Residues: CASSEGPNYGYTF.

The chain carries TRBV29-1 and TRBJ2-1; either TRBD1 or TRBD2 may fit D (5 bases each). The CDR3 runs 14 residues. The V gene's germline CDR1 is SQVTM and CDR2 ANQGSEA. With 7 bases removed from V and 5 bases from J, the gap between germline ends came to 18 bases. The CDR3 coding sequence is TGCAGCGCTACCCGGGACCCAACCGACAATGAGCAGTTCTTC. Translated: CSATRDPTDNEQFF.

The chain has TRBV2 and TRBJ2-7; D is unclear. The V gene's germline CDR1 is SNHLY and CDR2 FYNNEI. Trimming took 4 bases from V and 6 from J, leaving 10 bases between them. The CDR3 is 12 residues long. The CDR3 loop reads CASSVGFFEQYF. CDR3 nucleotide sequence: TGTGCCAGCAGTGTAGGATTCTTCGAGCAGTACTTC.

V is TRBV28 and J is TRBJ1-1; D call uncertain. Deletions cut 7 bases from V and 1 base from J, with 10 bases between. Germline V gene lookup returns CDR1 MDHEN and CDR2 SYDVKM. This CDR3 is 13 amino acids long. CDR3 coding DNA: TGTGCCAGCATGACCAGCCGGAACACTGAAGCTTTCTTT. Translating it yields CASMTSRNTEAFF.

This clone was detected only a few times. CDR3 protein: CSVVPSMNTEAFF. The CDR3 DNA is TGCAGCGTTGTTCCTTCCATGAACACTGAAGCTTTCTTT. The chain has TRBV29-1 and TRBJ1-1; the D is unclear. V was clipped by 4 bases and J by 0 bases, with 9 bases between them. Germline V gene lookup returns CDR1 SQVTM and CDR2 ANQGSEA. The CDR3 is 13 amino acids.

For this clone: Other nucleotide sequences from this sample produce the same CDR3. The chain uses TRBV2 and TRBJ2-7; unclear D gene. The germline V and J ends were trimmed by 5 bases and 3 bases, with 5 bases remaining between them. Per the germline V gene, CDR1 is SNHLY and CDR2 is FYNNEI. The CDR3 is made up of 11 amino acids. The CDR3, as DNA: TGTGCCAGCAGTCCCTTCTACGAGCAGTACTTC. It is translated as CASSPFYEQYF.

The chain is built from TRBV27 and TRBJ2-2; 10 bases agree with TRBD1. The V segment lost 6 bases and the J segment 0 bases; nucleotides outside the gene matches: 19. The CDR3 loop spans 21 amino acids. CDR1 MNHEY and CDR2 SMNVEV come from the germline V gene (reference sequence). Here the CDR3 DNA reads TGTGCCAGCAGGAGGATCCGGGACAGGGGCCGCCGTGACCCGAACACCGGGGAGCTGTTTTTT. Amino acids: CASRRIRDRGRRDPNTGELFF.

The chain combines TRBV18 with TRBJ1-5, with D unresolved. The CDR3 is made up of 12 amino acids. V lost 7 bases, J lost 5 bases, and 9 bases lay in between. Germline V gene lookup returns CDR1 KGHSH and CDR2 LQKENI. The CDR3 loop reads CASFPDHQPQHF. DNA for the CDR3: TGTGCCAGCTTCCCAGATCATCAGCCCCAGCATTTT. The full variable domain, in which reference TRBV18 and TRBJ1-5 provide the parts outside the CDR3, is NAGVMQNPRHLVRRRGQEARLRCSPMKGHSHVYWYRQLPEEGLKFMVYLQKENIIDESGMPKERFSAEFPKEGPSILRIQQVVRGDSAAYFCASFPDHQPQHFGDGTRLSIL.

In this sample, this clone turned up once. The chain recombines TRBV6-1 with TRBJ2-3; D assignment may be TRBD1 or TRBD2 (6 bases each). The germline V gene has CDR1 MNHNS and CDR2 SASEGT. The V gene lost 6 bases and the J gene lost 1 base, with 14 bases spanning the gap. The CDR3 has 15 amino acids. As DNA, the CDR3 is TGTGCCAGCAGGACAGGCCCGGGAGGCACAGATACGCAGTATTTT. As protein: CASRTGPGGTDTQYF.

This clone was seen only once. Other DNA sequences in the sample encode the same CDR3. The chain employs TRBV6-5 and TRBJ1-1; D not resolved. CDR1 and CDR2 (germline): MNHEY, SVGAGI. V shed 2 bases and J shed 1 base, with 5 bases lying between them. The CDR3 totals 13 residues. In DNA, the CDR3 is TGTGCCAGCAGTTACCTTGCGAACACTGAAGCTTTCTTT. Protein: CASSYLANTEAFF.

The table lists this clone with a few counts. The gene calls are TRBV19 and TRBJ2-5, with D unresolved. Germline CDR1 LNHDA, CDR2 SQIVND (reference sequence). The V gene lost 6 bases and the J gene lost 4 bases, with 15 bases spanning the gap. The CDR3 totals 14 residues. Here the CDR3 reads CASSEQAFPETQYF. CDR3 DNA: TGTGCCAGTAGCGAACAAGCGTTCCCAGAGACCCAGTACTTC.

This clone was counted once. The chain combines TRBV19 with TRBJ1-1, with 9 bases that match TRBD1. This CDR3 is built from 15 residues. CDR1 and CDR2 from the germline V gene are LNHDA and SQIVND (reference sequence). V was pared by 5 bases and J by 2 bases, with 6 bases of the junction left unmatched. CDR3 sequence: CASSSHRGPNTEAFF. The CDR3 nucleotides read TGTGCCAGTAGTTCGCACAGGGGGCCTAACACTGAAGCTTTCTTT.